This T cell receptor beta chain was captured by sequencing in a study of identifying expanded T cells in peripheral blood. The method was immunoSEQ multiplex PCR; TCRdb's version includes in-frame clones alone and lacks a portion of them. In the table there are some 80,000 clones, approximately 90% of which are singletons. Trimming removed 0 bases from V and 2 bases from J; junction bases left unmatched: 2. Germline V gene sequence: CDR1 ENHRY, CDR2 SYGVKD. This CDR3 spans 15 amino acids. No infections or other immune events were documented during collection. A word on this clone: The antigen remains unidentified.

Points from the study as a whole: Two-week clone count variance significantly increased as total template count grew. About 1.3 clones differed between technical replicates, versus approximately 17 and 20 over time.

This receptor was identified in a person aged 18 to 69 in good health. This chain uses TRBV10-3 with TRBJ2-7; 9 nucleotides agree with TRBD1. The sequencing sample was made of blood. The CDR3, as DNA: TGTGCCATCAGTGAGTCTGGGGACAGGGCCTACGAGCAGTACTTC. It codes for CAISESGDRAYEQYF.